This is a list of T cell receptor beta chains from one sample in a study of blood T cell repertoires in COVID-19. The data were produced by immunoSEQ multiplex PCR, yet TCRdb's version contains in-frame clones alone and is incomplete. The profile shows about 160,000 clones, around 93% of them singletons. The sequencing input was peripheral blood. These receptors were taken from a man between 25 and 39 years old with COVID-19, enrolled during active disease. Both conserved end residues are part of each CDR3. A D gene is named only where the DNA matches it firmly. Clone sizes are given selectively: once, few, many, or a class where the clone is expanded.

clone size	V gene	D gene	J gene	CDR3 DNA	CDR3 protein
few	TRBV18	-	TRBJ2-2	TGTGCCAGCTCAGTAAGACAAGATACCGGGGAGCTGTTTTTT	CASSVRQDTGELFF
-	TRBV6-6	-	TRBJ2-7	TGTGCCAGCAGTTACCTAGAAACCTACGAGCAGTACTTC	CASSYLETYEQYF
-	TRBV5-4	TRBD2	TRBJ2-2	TGTGCCAGCAGCTTCAGACTAGCTAACACCGGGGAGCTGTTTTTT	CASSFRLANTGELFF
-	TRBV4-2	-	TRBJ1-2	TGTGCCAGCAGCCAAGAAACCGGGAGCGCCTCCGGCTACACCTTC	CASSQETGSASGYTF
few	TRBV7-2	-	TRBJ1-3	TGTGCCAGCAGCTTAGTTCGGGGGGGGTCGGACACCATATATTTT	CASSLVRGGSDTIYF
-	TRBV29-1	TRBD1	TRBJ2-3	TGCAGCTTTCCCCCGGGACAGGTCGGTGGTACGCAGTATTTT	CSFPPGQVGGTQYF
-	TRBV2	-	TRBJ2-7	TGTGCCAGCAGTGCCGGGGGACGCTACGAGCAGTACTTC	CASSAGGRYEQYF
once	TRBV15	TRBD1	TRBJ1-4	TGTGCCACCAGCAAGTATCCGGGACAGGGTGGTGAAAAACTGTTTTTT	CATSKYPGQGGEKLFF
few	TRBV27	-	TRBJ1-1	TGTGCCAGCAGTGAGAGAGCACCGAACACTGAAGCTTTCTTT	CASSERAPNTEAFF
-	TRBV14	-	TRBJ2-3	TGTGCCAGCAGCCCCAACACAGATACGCAGTATTTT	CASSPNTDTQYF
-	TRBV5-8	-	TRBJ1-2	TGTGCCAGCAGCTTGGAAAGGGCAGGGTTGGATGGCTACACCTTC	CASSLERAGLDGYTF
-	TRBV7-9	-	TRBJ1-6	TGTGCCAGCAACAACGGGGTAGGAAATTCACCCCTCCACTTT	CASNNGVGNSPLHF
-	TRBV28	-	TRBJ1-2	TGTGCCAGCGGGGGGGCGTATGGCTACACCTTC	CASGGAYGYTF
-	TRBV2	-	TRBJ2-5	TGTGCCAGCACTAAGACTAGTGGAGAGACCCAGTACTTC	CASTKTSGETQYF
-	TRBV6-5	-	TRBJ2-1	TGTGCCAGCAGTTACTCTGCGGCTCTGACTTACAATGAGCAGTTCTTC	CASSYSAALTYNEQFF
once	TRBV28	-	TRBJ2-5	TGTGCCAGCAGTACTCCTGGCGGGGGCTTCCAAGAGACCCAGTACTTC	CASSTPGGGFQETQYF
-	TRBV28	TRBD2	TRBJ2-3	TGTGCCAGCAGTTACGGGGCCCGAAAGACTAGCGGAAGCACAGATACGCAGTATTTT	CASSYGARKTSGSTDTQYF